This T cell receptor beta chain was found in a study of monozygotic twins with inflammatory bowel disease (dated by TCRdb to between 2017 and 2020). Background on the whole study: A total of about 28 monozygotic twin pairs were included in the full study, comprising nine German pairs (four IBD-concordant, five IBD-discordant) and 19 IBD-discordant Danish pairs. Within discordant pairs, disease-associated traits were sought mainly by comparing IBD patients with their genetically identical healthy co-twins. Each individual had, on average, about 151 000 unique TCRalpha sequences and 181 000 unique TCRbeta sequences available for analysis. Broad study findings and their caveats: The analysis was unable to tell different T cell subtypes apart. IBD patients shared fewer clonotypes with other individuals than healthy twins did, most markedly in patients showing signs of disease activity. Because patients were on differing immunosuppressive treatments, the repertoires may have picked up extra background noise and inter-individual variability. The results gave no support for a single strong signal or clonotype linked to IBD. Repertoire similarity did not differ between concordant and discordant twins, which could be due to limited statistical power. A decrease in TCRbeta repertoire diversity, as measured by inverse Simpson index, was observed in IBD patients compared with their healthy co-twins.

An approximately 2.5 ml peripheral blood sample was drawn into PAXgene tubes per donor and stored at -80°C. Without any T cell sorting, total RNA was extracted from whole blood using the PAXgene blood miRNA kit on an automated QIAcube. Peripheral blood from monozygotic twin pairs, either concordant or discordant for inflammatory bowel disease, underwent deep TCRalpha and TCRbeta repertoire profiling that used unique molecular barcoding. Smoking habits were recorded for all twin pairs, with individuals classified as current, former or never smokers. The CDR3 measures 13 amino acids from cysteine to phenylalanine. Only the protein is available. According to the germline V gene, CDR1 reads SGHRS and CDR2 reads YFSETQ. Receptors were amplified or captured by 5' RACE. Each TCR library was prepared from about 3.5 ug of total RNA. cDNA was synthesized with SMARTScribe reverse transcriptase in eight separate reactions per sample. During cDNA synthesis, template switching introduced unique molecular identifiers that contained a 6-nucleotide sample barcode. Amplification of TCRalpha and TCRbeta cDNA involved two nested PCRs of around 16 and 10 cycles, and each PCR was followed by bead purification. Before amplification, the cDNA was treated with uracil DNA-glycosylase and purified using the QIAquick PCR purification kit. The second PCR was the step at which Illumina TruSeq-compatible adapters and sample-specific barcodes were added. TapeStation and Qubit were used to check library quality and concentration, and 4.5 to 6 ng of each library was pooled. The pooled libraries were sequenced with 2 x 100 bp reads and custom sequencing primers on an Illumina HiSeq2500 single-index Rapid Run. The authors' analysis ran thus. MiGEC version 1.2.6 was used for UMI-based consensus assembly to correct PCR and sequencing errors. MiXCR version 2.1.1 was used to carry out V(D)J alignment, clonotype assembly and CDR3 extraction. Gene usage, clonotype sharing and MAIT/NKT TCR abundance were normalised by analysing the top 1000, 10 000 and 20 000 clonotypes per sample. Diversity was computed as the inverse Simpson index with the vegan R package after downsampling to 27 000 UMIs. Paired Mann-Whitney U tests on discordant twin pairs were used, with Benjamini-Hochberg multiple-testing correction. The reads, reprocessed by TCRdb, yield one row per CDR3 protein sequence and no DNA. TCRdb's processing, not the authors' own work, is the source of the V and J calls. The sample table gives more than 300,000 distinct CDR3 sequences. The ten largest clones take up 2.5% to 3% of the sample.

In regard to this clonotype: No antigen is known for it.

The chain employs TRBV5-1 and TRBJ2-7. Specimen: blood. This TCR was sampled from a human donor with ulcerative colitis or Crohn's disease, or a healthy co-twin of an affected twin (not recorded which). The CDR3 region has the sequence CASSSGRSYEQYF.